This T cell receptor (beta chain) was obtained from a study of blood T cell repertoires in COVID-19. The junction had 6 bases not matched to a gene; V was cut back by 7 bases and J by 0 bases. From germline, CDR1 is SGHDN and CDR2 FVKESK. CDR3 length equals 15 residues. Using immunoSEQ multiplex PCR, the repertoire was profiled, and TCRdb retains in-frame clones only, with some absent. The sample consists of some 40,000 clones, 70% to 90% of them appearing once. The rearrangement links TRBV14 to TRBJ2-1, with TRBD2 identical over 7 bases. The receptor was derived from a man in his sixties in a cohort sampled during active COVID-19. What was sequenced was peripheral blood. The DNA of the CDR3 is TGTGCCAGCAAGGTGTGGGACTACTCCTACAATGAGCAGTTCTTC. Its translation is CASKVWDYSYNEQFF.